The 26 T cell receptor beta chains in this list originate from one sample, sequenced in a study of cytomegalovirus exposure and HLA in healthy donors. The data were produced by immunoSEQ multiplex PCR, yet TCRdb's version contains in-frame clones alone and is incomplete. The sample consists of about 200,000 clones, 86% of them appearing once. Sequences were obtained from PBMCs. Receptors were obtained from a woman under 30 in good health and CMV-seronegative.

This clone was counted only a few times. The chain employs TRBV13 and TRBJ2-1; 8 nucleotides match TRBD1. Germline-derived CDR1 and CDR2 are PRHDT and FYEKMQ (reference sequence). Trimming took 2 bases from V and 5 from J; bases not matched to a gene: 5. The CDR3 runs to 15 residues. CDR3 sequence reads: CASSLRTGHDNEQFF. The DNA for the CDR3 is TGTGCCAGCAGCTTACGGACAGGGCATGACAATGAGCAGTTCTTC.

CDR3 nucleotides: TGTGCCTTTCTAGCGACGAACTACAATGAGCAGTTCTTC. Encoded protein: CAFLATNYNEQFF. V gene TRBV30 combines with J gene TRBJ2-1; a possible D gene is TRBD2 (6 bases). The CDR3 has 13 amino acids. V lost 7 bases and J 3 bases, leaving 13 bases between the germline ends. Germline V gene sequence: CDR1 GTSNPN, CDR2 SVGIG (reference sequence).

The CDR3 sequence: CASSPGQGVYGYTF. The CDR3 DNA follows: TGCGCCAGCAGCCCGGGACAGGGGGTCTATGGCTACACCTTC. The genes are TRBV4-1 and TRBJ1-2; 11 bases align to TRBD1. Germline CDR1 and CDR2: MGHRA and YSYEKL. There are 14 residues in the CDR3. With V trimmed by 4 bases and J by 4 bases, 2 bases remained unmatched.

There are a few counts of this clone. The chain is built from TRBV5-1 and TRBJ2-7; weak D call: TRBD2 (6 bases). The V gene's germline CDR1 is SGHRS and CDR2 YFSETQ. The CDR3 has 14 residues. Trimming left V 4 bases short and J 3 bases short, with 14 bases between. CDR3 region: CASSEQGLIYEQYF. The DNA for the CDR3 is TGCGCCAGCAGCGAGCAGGGACTTATCTACGAGCAGTACTTC.

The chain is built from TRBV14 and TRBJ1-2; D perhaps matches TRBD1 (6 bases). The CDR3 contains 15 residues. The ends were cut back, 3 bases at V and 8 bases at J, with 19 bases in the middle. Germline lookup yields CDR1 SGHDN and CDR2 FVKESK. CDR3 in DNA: TGTGCCAGCAGCCACCCCTCAGATGGACAGAGGGGCTACACCTTC. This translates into CASSHPSDGQRGYTF.

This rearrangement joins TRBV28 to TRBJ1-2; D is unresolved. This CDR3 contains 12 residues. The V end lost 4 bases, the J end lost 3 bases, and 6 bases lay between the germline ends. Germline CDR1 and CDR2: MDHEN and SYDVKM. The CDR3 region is CASSSSDYGYTF. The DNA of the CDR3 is TGTGCCAGCAGTTCGTCAGACTATGGCTACACCTTC.

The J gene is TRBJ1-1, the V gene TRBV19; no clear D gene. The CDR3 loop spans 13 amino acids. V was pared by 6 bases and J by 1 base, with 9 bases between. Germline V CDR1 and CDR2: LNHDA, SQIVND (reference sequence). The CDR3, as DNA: TGTGCCAGTAGCTCACAACCGAACACTGAAGCTTTCTTT. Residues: CASSSQPNTEAFF.

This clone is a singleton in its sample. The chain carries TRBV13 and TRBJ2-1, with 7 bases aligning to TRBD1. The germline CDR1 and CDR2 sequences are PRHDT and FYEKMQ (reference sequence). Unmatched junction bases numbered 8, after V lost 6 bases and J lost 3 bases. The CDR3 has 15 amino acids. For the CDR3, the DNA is TGTGCCAGCAGTCCCCTCGACAGGGACTACAATGAGCAGTTCTTC. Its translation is CASSPLDRDYNEQFF.

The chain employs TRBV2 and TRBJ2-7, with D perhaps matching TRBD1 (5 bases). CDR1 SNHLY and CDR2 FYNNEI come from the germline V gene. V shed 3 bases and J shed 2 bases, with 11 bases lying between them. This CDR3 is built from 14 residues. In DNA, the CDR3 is TGTGCCAGCAGTGATTTCAGGGATGCCTACGAGCAGTACTTC. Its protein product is CASSDFRDAYEQYF.

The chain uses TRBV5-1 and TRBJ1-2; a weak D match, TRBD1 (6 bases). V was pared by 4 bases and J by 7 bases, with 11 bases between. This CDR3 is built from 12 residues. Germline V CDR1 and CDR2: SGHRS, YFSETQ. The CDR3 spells CASSIQGFGYTF. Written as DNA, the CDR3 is TGCGCCAGCAGCATACAGGGATTTGGCTACACCTTC.

Written as DNA, the CDR3 is TGTGCCAGCAGCTTAGCTGGCGGACAGGGGGGCATGGATACGCAGTATTTT. Its translation: CASSLAGGQGGMDTQYF. This chain uses TRBV11-2 with TRBJ2-3, with TRBD1 identical over 10 bases. Germline-derived CDR1 and CDR2 are SGHAT and FQNNGV. The length of the CDR3 is 17 residues. J was trimmed by 6 bases and V by 1 base; bases with no gene match: 10.

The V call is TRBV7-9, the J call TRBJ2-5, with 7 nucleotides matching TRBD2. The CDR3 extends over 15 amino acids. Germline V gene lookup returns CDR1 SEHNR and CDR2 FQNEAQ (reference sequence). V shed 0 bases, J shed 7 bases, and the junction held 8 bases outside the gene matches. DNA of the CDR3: TGTGCCAGCAGCTTAGCGGGGGGGGTCTCAGGGACCCAGTACTTC. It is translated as CASSLAGGVSGTQYF.

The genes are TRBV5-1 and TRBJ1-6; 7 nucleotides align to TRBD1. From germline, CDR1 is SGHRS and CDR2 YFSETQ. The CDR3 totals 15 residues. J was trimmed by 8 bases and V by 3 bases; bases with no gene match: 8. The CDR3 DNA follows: TGCGCCAGCAGCTCCACACAGGGGTCCTATTCACCCCTCCACTTT. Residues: CASSSTQGSYSPLHF.

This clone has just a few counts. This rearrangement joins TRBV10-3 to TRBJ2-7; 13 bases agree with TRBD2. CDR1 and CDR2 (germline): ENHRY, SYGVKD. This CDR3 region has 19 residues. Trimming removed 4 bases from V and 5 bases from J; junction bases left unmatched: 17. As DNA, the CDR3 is TGTGCCATCAGTGCGATCTTGGGACTAGCGGGGTCCGGAATCAACGAGCAGTACTTC. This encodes CAISAILGLAGSGINEQYF.

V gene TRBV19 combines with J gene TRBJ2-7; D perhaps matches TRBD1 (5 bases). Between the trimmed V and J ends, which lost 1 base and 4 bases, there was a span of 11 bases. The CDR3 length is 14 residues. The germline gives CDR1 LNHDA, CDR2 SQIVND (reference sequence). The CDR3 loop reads CASSIGGHDYEQYF. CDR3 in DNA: TGTGCCAGTAGTATAGGGGGCCACGATTACGAGCAGTACTTC.

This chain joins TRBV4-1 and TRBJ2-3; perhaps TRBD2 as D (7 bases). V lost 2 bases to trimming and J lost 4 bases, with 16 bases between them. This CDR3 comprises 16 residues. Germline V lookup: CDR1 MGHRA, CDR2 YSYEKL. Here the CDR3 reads CASSQNRGGGSDTQYF. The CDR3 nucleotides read TGCGCCAGCAGCCAAAATAGGGGGGGCGGTTCAGATACGCAGTATTTT.

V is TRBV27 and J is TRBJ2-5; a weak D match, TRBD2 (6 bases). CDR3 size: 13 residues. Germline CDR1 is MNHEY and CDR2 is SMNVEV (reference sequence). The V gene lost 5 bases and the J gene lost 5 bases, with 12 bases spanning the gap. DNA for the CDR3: TGTGCCAGCAGTCAACTAGCCCCGGAGACCCAGTACTTC. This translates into CASSQLAPETQYF.

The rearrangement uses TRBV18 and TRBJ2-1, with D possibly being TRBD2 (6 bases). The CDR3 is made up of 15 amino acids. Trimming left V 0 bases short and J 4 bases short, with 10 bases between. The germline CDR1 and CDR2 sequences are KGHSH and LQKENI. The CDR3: CASSPPREHYNEQFF. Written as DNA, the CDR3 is TGTGCCAGCTCACCACCCCGGGAGCATTACAATGAGCAGTTCTTC.

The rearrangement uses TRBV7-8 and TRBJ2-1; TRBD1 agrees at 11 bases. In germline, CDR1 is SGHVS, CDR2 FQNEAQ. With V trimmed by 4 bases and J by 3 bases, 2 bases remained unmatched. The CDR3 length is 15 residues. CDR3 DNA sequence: TGTGCCAGCAGCTCGGGGACAGGGGGCTACAATGAGCAGTTCTTC. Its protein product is CASSSGTGGYNEQFF. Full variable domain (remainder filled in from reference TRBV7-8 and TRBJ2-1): GAGVSQSPRYKVAKRGQDVALRCDPISGHVSLFWYQQALGQGPEFLTYFQNEAQLDKSGLPSDRFFAERPEGSVSTLKIQRTQQEDSAVYLCASSSGTGGYNEQFFGPGTRLTVL.

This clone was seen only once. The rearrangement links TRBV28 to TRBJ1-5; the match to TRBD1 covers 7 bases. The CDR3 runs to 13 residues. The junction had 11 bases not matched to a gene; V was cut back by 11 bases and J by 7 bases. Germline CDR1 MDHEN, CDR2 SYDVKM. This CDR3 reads CAGARGVKQPQHF. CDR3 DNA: TGTGCCGGGGCCAGGGGGGTGAAACAGCCCCAGCATTTT. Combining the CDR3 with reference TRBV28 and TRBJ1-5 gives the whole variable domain DVKVTQSSRYLVKRTGEKVFLECVQDMDHENMFWYRQDPGLGLRLIYFSYDVKMKEKGDIPEGYSVSREKKERFSLILESASTNQTSMYLCAGARGVKQPQHFGDGTRLSIL.

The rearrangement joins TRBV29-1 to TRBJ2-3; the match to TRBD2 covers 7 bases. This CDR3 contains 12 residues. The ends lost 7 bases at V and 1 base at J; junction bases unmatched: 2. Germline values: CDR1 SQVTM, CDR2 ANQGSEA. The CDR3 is CSAGGGTDTQYF. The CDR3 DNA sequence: TGCAGCGCTGGGGGGGGCACAGATACGCAGTATTTT.

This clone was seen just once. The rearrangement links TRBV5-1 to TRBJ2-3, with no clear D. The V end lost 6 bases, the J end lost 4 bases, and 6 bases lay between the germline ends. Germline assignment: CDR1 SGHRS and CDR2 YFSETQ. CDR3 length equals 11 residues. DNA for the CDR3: TGCGCCAGCACCGACTCAGATACGCAGTATTTT. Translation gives CASTDSDTQYF.

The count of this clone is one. CDR3 DNA: TGTGCCAGCACCGGGGACAATGAGCAGTTCTTC. Protein sequence: CASTGDNEQFF. The chain recombines TRBV2 with TRBJ2-1; tentatively, D is TRBD2 (5 bases). Trimming took 7 bases from V and 5 from J, leaving 6 bases between them. Germline V CDR1 and CDR2: SNHLY, FYNNEI. This CDR3 is 11 amino acids long. The full variable domain, rest sourced from reference TRBV2 and TRBJ2-1, is EPEVTQTPSHQVTQMGQEVILRCVPISNHLYFYWYRQILGQKVEFLVSFYNNEISEKSEIFDDQFSVERPDGSNFTLKIRSTKLEDSAMYFCASTGDNEQFFGPGTRLTVL.

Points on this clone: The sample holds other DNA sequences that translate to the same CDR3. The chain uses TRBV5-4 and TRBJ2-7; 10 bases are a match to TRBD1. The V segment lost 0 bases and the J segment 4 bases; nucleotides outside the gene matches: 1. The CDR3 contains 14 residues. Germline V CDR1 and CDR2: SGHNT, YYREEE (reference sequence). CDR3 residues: CASSLGQGAYEQYF. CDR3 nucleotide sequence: TGTGCCAGCAGCTTGGGACAGGGGGCGTACGAGCAGTACTTC.

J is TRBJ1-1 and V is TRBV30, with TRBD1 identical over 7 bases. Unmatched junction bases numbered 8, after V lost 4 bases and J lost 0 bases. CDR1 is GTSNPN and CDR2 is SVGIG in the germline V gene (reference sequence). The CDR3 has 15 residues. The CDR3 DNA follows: TGTGCCTGGAAGCTCATGGGACAGTTGAACACTGAAGCTTTCTTT. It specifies CAWKLMGQLNTEAFF.

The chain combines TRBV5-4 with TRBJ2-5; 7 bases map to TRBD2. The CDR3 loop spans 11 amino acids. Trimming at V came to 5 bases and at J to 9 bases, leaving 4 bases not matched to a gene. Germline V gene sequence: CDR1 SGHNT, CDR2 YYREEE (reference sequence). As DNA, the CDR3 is TGTGCCAGCAGTGGTGGGAGGGCCCAGTACTTC. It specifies CASSGGRAQYF.